Listed here are 31 T cell receptor beta chains from one sample, sequenced in a study of Graves' ophthalmopathy and Graves' hyperthyroidism. TCR beta CDR3 regions were amplified from RNA transcripts. The authors performed first-round RT-PCR with HTBI primers and then a second-round multiplex PCR. TCRdb used MiXCR to reprocess the multiplex PCR reads, holding one entry per CDR3 protein. The repertoire holds about 700,000 distinct CDR3 sequences, 40% seen once, with roughly 46% in the top ten. Sequencing used peripheral blood. The origin of the receptors is an adult man with Graves' ophthalmopathy.

CDR3: CASREANTIYF. The CDR3 nucleotides are TGTGCCAGCAGAGAGGCGAACACCATATATTTT. The chain couples TRBV6-1 to TRBJ1-3, with D unresolved. Looked up from germline, CDR1 is MNHNS and CDR2 is SASEGT. The CDR3 sequence is 11 residues long. Trimming shortened V by 6 bases and J by 7 bases, and 7 bases separated the two germline ends.

The J gene is TRBJ1-6, the V gene TRBV2; TRBD1 is a possible D gene (5 bases). Trimming cost V 0 bases and J 9 bases, with 9 bases left between them. The CDR3 covers 14 residues. CDR1 and CDR2 from the germline V gene are SNHLY and FYNNEI. CDR3 in amino acids: CASSEAGGGSPLHF. The CDR3 DNA sequence: TGTGCCAGCAGTGAAGCGGGGGGAGGTTCACCCCTCCACTTT.

As regards this clonotype: A much larger clone lies one base from this, so it may be a read error. V and J are TRBV10-3 and TRBJ2-2, with TRBD2 matching over 8 bases. This CDR3 is built from 14 residues. The V gene's germline CDR1 is ENHRY and CDR2 SYGVKD. J gave up 3 bases and V 7 bases, and 4 bases lay outside the gene matches. The CDR3 DNA reads as TGTGCCATCACAAGCGGGAGAGACACCGGGGAGCTGTTTTTT. Amino acids: CAITSGRDTGELFF.

Remarks on this clonotype: One end of the junction does not line up with germline, which may come from a read error. The rearrangement joins TRBV10-3 to TRBJ2-2; tentative D call: TRBD1 (6 bases). This CDR3 comprises 14 residues. Germline V gene data show CDR1 as ENHRY and CDR2 as SYGVKD. The DNA for the CDR3 is TGTGCCAGCAGTGAGTCCACAGGGCTCGGGGAGCTGTTTTTT. This encodes CASSESTGLGELFF.

V usage is TRBV19 and J usage is TRBJ2-2; D not resolved. The V gene lost 5 bases and the J gene lost 4 bases, with 14 bases spanning the gap. The CDR3 spans 15 residues. Per germline, CDR1 LNHDA and CDR2 SQIVND (reference sequence). CDR3 protein: CASSPTQAPTGELFF. CDR3 in DNA: TGTGCCAGTAGTCCCACGCAGGCGCCCACCGGGGAGCTGTTTTTT.

This clonotype was seen more than once but under ten times. The rearrangement joins TRBV7-9 to TRBJ2-7; D is perhaps TRBD1 (6 bases). V was pared by 2 bases and J by 3 bases, with 17 bases between. Germline V CDR1 and CDR2: SEHNR, FQNEAQ (reference sequence). The CDR3 has 16 amino acids. CDR3 region: CASSLSETGFNYEQYF. DNA for the CDR3: TGTGCCAGCAGCTTATCAGAGACAGGCTTTAACTACGAGCAGTACTTC.

The chain's CDR3 is CASSATTQGAGELFF. The CDR3 bases are TGTGCCAGCAGCGCCACCACTCAGGGGGCCGGGGAGCTGTTTTTT. The chain carries TRBV25-1 and TRBJ2-2, with TRBD1 identical over 7 bases. From germline, CDR1 is MGHDK and CDR2 SYGVNS. Germline trimming cut 6 bases from V and 6 bases from J; bases unmatched to any gene: 10. The CDR3 contains 15 residues.

The J gene is TRBJ2-7, the V gene TRBV7-9; D may match TRBD1 or TRBD2 (6 bases each). Germline CDR1 is SEHNR and CDR2 is FQNEAQ (reference sequence). V gave up 6 bases and J gave up 0 bases, with 15 bases separating them. The CDR3 extends over 15 amino acids. DNA of the CDR3: TGTGCCAGCAGGGGTTCGGAGGGGGACTCCTACGAGCAGTACTTC. Its protein product is CASRGSEGDSYEQYF.

This chain links TRBV7-9 with TRBJ2-2; 8 nucleotides match TRBD1. The CDR3 sequence is 20 residues long. With V trimmed by 6 bases and J by 0 bases, 18 bases remained unmatched. Germline-derived CDR1 and CDR2 are SEHNR and FQNEAQ (reference sequence). CDR3 nucleotide sequence: TGTGCCAGCAGTGAAGCCCCCGGGACAGGCTGGGTCGCGAACACCGGGGAGCTGTTTTTT. It is translated as CASSEAPGTGWVANTGELFF.

V usage is TRBV25-1 and J usage is TRBJ2-5, with D perhaps TRBD2 (7 bases). V lost 3 bases to trimming and J lost 2 bases, with 13 bases between them. This CDR3 is 15 amino acids long. Looked up from germline, CDR1 is MGHDK and CDR2 is SYGVNS. The CDR3 loop reads CASSEGGPEQETQYF. The CDR3 nucleotides are TGTGCCAGCAGTGAGGGGGGGCCGGAGCAAGAGACCCAGTACTTC.

This clonotype occurred many times. This sequence joins TRBV10-3 and TRBJ2-7; 11 bases line up with TRBD2. V was clipped by 7 bases and J by 4 bases; unmatched bases: 12. The CDR3 contains 16 residues. Germline V CDR1 and CDR2: ENHRY, SYGVKD. The CDR3 sequence: CAIKGTSGLTSYEQYF. The CDR3, as DNA: TGTGCCATCAAGGGGACTAGCGGTCTCACATCATACGAGCAGTACTTC.

This clonotype was found many times. The chain recombines TRBV10-3 with TRBJ2-7; tentative D call: TRBD1 (6 bases). With 4 bases removed from V and 4 bases from J, the gap between germline ends came to 17 bases. Germline V gene sequence: CDR1 ENHRY, CDR2 SYGVKD. CDR3 length: 15 residues. DNA for the CDR3: TGTGCCATCAGTGTGGGTCAGGGGAAATTGTACGAGCAGTACTTC. This sequence encodes CAISVGQGKLYEQYF.

This clonotype was detected only a few times. Sequence at one end of the junction differs from germline and may be a read error. The chain couples TRBV2 to TRBJ1-2; TRBD1 agrees at 8 bases. In germline, CDR1 is SNHLY, CDR2 FYNNEI. CDR3 length: 11 amino acids. CDR3 nucleotides: TGTGCCAGCAACGCAGGGGGCTGGGGCGCCTTC. As protein: CASNAGGWGAF.

This clonotype was seen only a few times. This chain connects TRBV5-4 to TRBJ1-2; D may be TRBD1 (6 bases). V was trimmed by 2 bases and J by 4 bases, leaving 9 bases between them. The CDR3 has 13 amino acids. CDR1 is SGHNT, CDR2 YYREEE, per germline (reference sequence). The CDR3 DNA reads TGTGCCAGCAGCTTCAGGGGTACCTATGGCTACACCTTC. This sequence encodes CASSFRGTYGYTF.

The rearrangement links TRBV12-3 or TRBV12-4 to TRBJ1-5, with no clear D. Trimming took off 4 bases at V and 0 bases at J, with 10 bases between the two ends. There are 15 residues in the CDR3. The CDR3 sequence is CASSYGGPSNQPQHF. The CDR3 nucleotides are TGTGCCAGCAGTTACGGAGGTCCTAGCAATCAGCCCCAGCATTTT.

This clonotype was seen repeatedly, ten times or more. This rearrangement joins TRBV24-1 to TRBJ2-1; no definite D call. The germline gives CDR1 KGHDR, CDR2 SFDVKD. This CDR3 has 12 amino acids. The V and J ends lost 0 bases and 10 bases respectively, with 6 bases between them. CDR3 in amino acids: CATSDLGVEQFF. The DNA of the CDR3 is TGTGCCACCAGTGATTTGGGAGTAGAGCAGTTCTTC.

Regarding this clonotype: This could be a read error, since a much larger clone is one nucleotide away. The J gene is TRBJ2-5, the V gene TRBV24-1, with D possibly TRBD1 on 8 matching bases. CDR3 length equals 14 residues. The germline gives CDR1 KGHDR, CDR2 SFDVKD. CDR3 bases: TGTGCCGCCGGGGGCCAGGGGGCGGGGGAGATCCAGTACTTC. Translating it yields CAAGGQGAGEIQYF.

This clonotype was picked up many times. V usage is TRBV19 and J usage is TRBJ1-1, with 7 bases fitting TRBD1. V lost 3 bases and J lost 5; bases outside the gene matches: 6. CDR3 size: 14 residues. The germline V gene encodes CDR1 LNHDA and CDR2 SQIVND (reference sequence). The CDR3 region has the DNA TGTGCCAGTAGTATCCGTATGGGACAGACTGAAGCTTTCTTT. As protein: CASSIRMGQTEAFF.

DNA of the CDR3: TGTGCCAGCAGTTTTCTATCCCAGACTAATTCACCCCTCCACTTT. Its protein product is CASSFLSQTNSPLHF. This sequence joins TRBV27 and TRBJ1-6; D not certain. V was pared by 3 bases and J by 6 bases, with 12 bases between. This CDR3 region has 15 residues. The germline CDR1 and CDR2 sequences are MNHEY and SMNVEV (reference sequence).

The chain employs TRBV29-1 and TRBJ1-4, with 8 bases aligning to TRBD1. The trim removed 7 bases at V and 0 bases at J, leaving 16 bases unmatched. Germline V gives CDR1 SQVTM, CDR2 ANQGSEA. This CDR3 contains 18 residues. CDR3 loop: CSAATGAHSIATNEKLFF. The DNA of the CDR3 is TGCAGCGCCGCGACAGGGGCGCACTCGATTGCAACTAATGAAAAACTGTTTTTT.

This clonotype was counted many times. This chain connects TRBV7-9 to TRBJ2-7, with no clear D. Germline V gene lookup returns CDR1 SEHNR and CDR2 FQNEAQ (reference sequence). The CDR3 is 12 residues long. V lost 1 base and J 5 bases, leaving 6 bases between the germline ends. The CDR3 DNA follows: TGTGCCAGCAGCTTAGGGCCCGACGAGCAGTACTTC. Translating it yields CASSLGPDEQYF.

V gene TRBV25-1 combines with J gene TRBJ2-6; no reliable D call. CDR1 is MGHDK, CDR2 SYGVNS, per germline. This CDR3 contains 12 residues. Trimming cost V 6 bases and J 5 bases, with 5 bases left between them. For the CDR3, the DNA is TGTGCCAGCAGATCACGGGCCAACGTCCTGACTTTC. Translated: CASRSRANVLTF.

As to this clonotype: An end of the junction differs from the germline gene, which may be a read error. V usage is TRBV7-9 and J usage is TRBJ2-6; D gene ambiguous. Germline V gene data show CDR1 as SEHNR and CDR2 as FQNEAQ (reference sequence). This CDR3 spans 13 amino acids. The chain's CDR3 is CASSRVGPNTEAF. The DNA for the CDR3 is TGTGCCAGCAGCCGGGTGGGTCCGAACACTGAAGCTTTC.

At least ten counts were recorded for this clonotype. The chain combines TRBV10-3 with TRBJ1-1, with no clear D. V gave up 10 bases and J gave up 1 base, with 16 bases separating them. CDR1 and CDR2 (germline): ENHRY, SYGVKD. The CDR3 contains 14 residues. The CDR3 nucleotides read TGTGCCACATCAGACCCGCCGAGGAACACTGAAGCTTTCTTT. As protein: CATSDPPRNTEAFF.

This clonotype was observed many times. The rearrangement links TRBV19 to TRBJ1-6, with 7 nucleotides matching TRBD1. CDR1 is LNHDA and CDR2 is SQIVND in the germline V gene (reference sequence). The length of the CDR3 is 15 residues. Germline trimming cut 7 bases from V and 10 bases from J; bases unmatched to any gene: 13. CDR3 amino acids: CASNPRGQRRSPLHF. The CDR3 nucleotides are TGTGCCAGTAACCCTAGGGGACAGAGACGATCACCCCTCCACTTT.

This clonotype was observed a few times. The chain couples TRBV28 to TRBJ1-2, with no clear D. Germline values: CDR1 MDHEN, CDR2 SYDVKM. V dropped 3 bases and J dropped 8 bases, with 13 bases sitting between them. The CDR3 runs to 13 residues. The CDR3 bases are TGTGCCAGCAGTTTTACTTCTGGGTCCGGCTACACCTTC. It codes for CASSFTSGSGYTF.

This clonotype was seen a handful of times. The chain combines TRBV12-3 or TRBV12-4 with TRBJ2-5, with 9 bases that match TRBD2. The CDR3 sequence is 14 residues long. Trimming at V came to 6 bases and at J to 5 bases, leaving 7 bases not matched to a gene. Here the CDR3 DNA reads TGTGCCAGCAGCCGCGGGGGGGCGGGGGAGACCCAGTACTTC. Encoded protein: CASSRGGAGETQYF.

The chain combines TRBV9 with TRBJ1-1, with 7 bases matching TRBD1. CDR1 SGDLS and CDR2 YYNGEE come from the germline V gene. V shed 4 bases, J shed 0 bases, and the junction held 9 bases outside the gene matches. The CDR3 covers 16 residues. CDR3 protein: CASSMGQPTLNTEAFF. CDR3 nucleotides: TGTGCCAGCAGCATGGGACAGCCAACATTGAACACTGAAGCTTTCTTT.

The table lists this clonotype with a few counts. V gene TRBV10-3 combines with J gene TRBJ1-5, with 10 positions matching TRBD1. Losses at the gene ends were 10 bases for V and 0 bases for J; bases not matched to a gene: 9. CDR1 is ENHRY, CDR2 SYGVKD, per germline. The CDR3 has 16 amino acids. CDR3 sequence: CASTRTGGNSNQPQHF. The CDR3 DNA reads TGTGCCAGCACTCGGACAGGGGGTAATAGCAATCAGCCCCAGCATTTT.

Comments on this clonotype: This may be a read error, as it is one base from a much larger clone. CDR3 nucleotide sequence: TGCAGTGCTAGTACCCCAGGACACTCACACGAGCAGTACTTC. As protein: CSASTPGHSHEQYF. The chain couples TRBV20-1 to TRBJ2-7; D may be TRBD1 (5 bases). Trimming left V 3 bases short and J 5 bases short, with 17 bases between. The CDR3 loop spans 14 amino acids. Germline V lookup: CDR1 DFQATT, CDR2 SNEGSKA (reference sequence).

This clonotype was seen ten or more times. The V gene is TRBV7-2, the J gene TRBJ2-7; 11 positions match TRBD2. CDR3 length: 14 amino acids. Germline V CDR1 and CDR2: SGHTA, FQGNSA. Unmatched junction bases numbered 9, after V lost 7 bases and J lost 7 bases. The CDR3 DNA reads as TGTGCCAGCACCCCCCCTAGCGGGAGGTTTGAGCAGTACTTC. As protein: CASTPPSGRFEQYF.